This T cell receptor beta chain was identified in a study of read filtering for tumor transcriptome and immune sequencing. Across the whole study: The cohort had over 16 men and over eleven women aged roughly 40 to 90, mean about 67 years. Study results and limitations: This fraction held mixed bone marrow immune cells after CD138-negative sorting. IR-seq captured clonotypes deeper and more reliably than RNA-seq.

This library used approximately 370 ng RNA and molecular barcoded adaptors spanning alpha/delta and beta/gamma chains. TCRdb passed the reads through MiXCR, listing each CDR3 protein once. Here the sample spans around 5,200 distinct CDR3 sequences, roughly 22% being singletons. Every patient had bone marrow sampled while the disease was active. Unmatched junction bases numbered 7, after V lost 4 bases and J lost 5 bases. The CDR3 covers 14 residues. The germline CDR1 and CDR2 sequences are WNHNN and SYGVQD (reference sequence). This clonotype was detected many times. As yet, its antigen is unknown. The clonotype comes from a donor aged 40 or over with multiple myeloma. The sample consisted of a population of CD138-negative cells sorted from bone marrow. This chain uses TRBV10-1 with TRBJ2-5, with 7 bases fitting TRBD1. CDR3 protein: CASSAGQRKETQYF. DNA of the CDR3: TGCGCCAGCAGTGCGGGACAGAGGAAGGAGACCCAGTACTTC.